This T cell receptor (beta chain) was recorded in a study of brain metastases from non-small cell lung cancer. Whole-study results and caveats: Compared with primary tumors, brain metastases showed less T-cell infiltration. Expanded T-cell clones appeared in approximately 60% of brain metastases over primaries.

Concerning this clone itself: The antigen is undetermined.

Germline CDR1 and CDR2: MDHEN and SYDVKM. The CDR3 length is 17 residues. Trimming removed 4 bases from V and 2 bases from J, with 15 bases in between. Using immunoSEQ multiplex PCR, the repertoire was profiled, and TCRdb retains in-frame clones only, with some absent. This table holds a few thousand clones, around 81% found once. The chain has TRBV28 and TRBJ2-6; TRBD2 might be the D (8 bases). The sequence was collected from a donor at least 40 years old with non-small cell lung cancer. The sequencing input was tissue from a brain metastasis. The CDR3 sequence: CASSSLAGTAGANVLTF. CDR3 nucleotide sequence: TGTGCCAGCAGTTCCTTAGCGGGGACAGCTGGGGCCAACGTCCTGACTTTC.